This T cell receptor (beta chain) comes out of a study of blood T cell repertoires in COVID-19. The protocol was immunoSEQ multiplex PCR, while the TCRdb copy is restricted to in-frame clones and leaves out a portion. The data show about 170,000 clones, approximately 90% seen once. The specimen was peripheral blood. The TCR comes from a man between 18 and 35 years old with active or convalescent COVID-19.

Here the CDR3 reads CASSKTGGGTDTQYF. CDR3 nucleotide sequence: TGTGCCAGCAGCAAAACAGGGGGTGGCACAGATACGCAGTATTTT. V and J are TRBV2 and TRBJ2-3, with TRBD1 matching 8 bases. In germline, CDR1 is SNHLY, CDR2 FYNNEI. The CDR3 is 15 residues long. Unmatched junction bases numbered 6, after V lost 6 bases and J lost 1 base.